Below, one TCR beta chain is given with its context. This specimen belongs to a study of technical replicates of blood from a handful of donors. V lost 3 bases and J 5 bases, leaving 14 bases between the germline ends. The CDR3 has 15 amino acids. Germline V lookup: CDR1 LNHDA, CDR2 SQIVND (reference sequence). Profiled with immunoSEQ multiplex PCR; TCRdb holds only in-frame clones, not every one. The table includes approximately 100,000 clones, over 90% detected once. The material sequenced was T cells isolated from PBMCs. The V gene is TRBV19, the J gene TRBJ1-5, with D perhaps matching TRBD1 (6 bases). The sequence derives from a human donor in good health. The CDR3 here is CASSIWGGLYQPQHF. The CDR3, as DNA: TGTGCCAGTAGTATTTGGGGGGGCCTTTATCAGCCCCAGCATTTT.